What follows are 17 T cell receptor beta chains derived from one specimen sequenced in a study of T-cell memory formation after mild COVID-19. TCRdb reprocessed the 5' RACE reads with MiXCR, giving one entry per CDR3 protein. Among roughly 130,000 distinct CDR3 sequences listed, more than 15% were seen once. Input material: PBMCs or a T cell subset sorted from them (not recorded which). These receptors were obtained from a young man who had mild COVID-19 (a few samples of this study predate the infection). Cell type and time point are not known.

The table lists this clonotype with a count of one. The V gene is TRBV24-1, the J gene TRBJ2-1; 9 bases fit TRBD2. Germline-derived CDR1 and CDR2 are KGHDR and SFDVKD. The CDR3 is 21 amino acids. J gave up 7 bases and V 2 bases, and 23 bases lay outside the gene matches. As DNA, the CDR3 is TGTGCCACCAGTGATTCAGCGGGGAAGGGCGCGGGAGGGATGGTATCGAATGAGCAGTTCTTC. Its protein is CATSDSAGKGAGGMVSNEQFF.

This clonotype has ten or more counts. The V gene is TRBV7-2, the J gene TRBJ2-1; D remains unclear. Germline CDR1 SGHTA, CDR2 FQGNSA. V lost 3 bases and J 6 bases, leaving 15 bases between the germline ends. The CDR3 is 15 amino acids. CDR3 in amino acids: CASSLFPRGPNEQFF. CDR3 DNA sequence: TGTGCCAGCAGCTTGTTCCCCCGAGGTCCCAATGAGCAGTTCTTC.

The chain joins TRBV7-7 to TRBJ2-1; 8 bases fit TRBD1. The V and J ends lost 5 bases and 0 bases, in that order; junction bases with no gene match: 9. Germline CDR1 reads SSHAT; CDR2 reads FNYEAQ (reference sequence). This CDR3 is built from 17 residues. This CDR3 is CASSPDRAHYSYNEQFF. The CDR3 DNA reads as TGTGCCAGCAGCCCGGACAGGGCCCATTACTCCTACAATGAGCAGTTCTTC.

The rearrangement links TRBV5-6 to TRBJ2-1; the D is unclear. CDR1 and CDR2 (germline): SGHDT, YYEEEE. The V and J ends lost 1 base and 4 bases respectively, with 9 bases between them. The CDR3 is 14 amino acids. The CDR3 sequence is CASSLTQLYNEQFF. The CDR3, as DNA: TGTGCCAGCAGCTTGACCCAGCTTTACAATGAGCAGTTCTTC.

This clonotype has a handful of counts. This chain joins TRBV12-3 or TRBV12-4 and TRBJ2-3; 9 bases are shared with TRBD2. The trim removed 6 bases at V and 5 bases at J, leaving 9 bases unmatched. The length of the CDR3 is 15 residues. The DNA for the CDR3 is TGTGCCAGCAGCCCCGCGGGGGGGCCGGGAGATACGCAGTATTTT. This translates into CASSPAGGPGDTQYF.

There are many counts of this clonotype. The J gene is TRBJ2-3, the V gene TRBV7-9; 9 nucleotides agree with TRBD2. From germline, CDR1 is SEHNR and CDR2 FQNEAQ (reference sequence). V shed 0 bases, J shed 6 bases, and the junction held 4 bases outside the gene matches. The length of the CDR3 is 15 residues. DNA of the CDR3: TGTGCCAGCAGCTTAGCTCCTAGCGGGGTTGATACGCAGTATTTT. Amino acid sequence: CASSLAPSGVDTQYF. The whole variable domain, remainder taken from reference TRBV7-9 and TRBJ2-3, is DTGVSQNPRHKITKRGQNVTFRCDPISEHNRLYWYRQTLGQGPEFLTYFQNEAQLEKSRLLSDRFSAERPKGSFSTLEIQRTEQGDSAMYLCASSLAPSGVDTQYFGPGTRLTVL.

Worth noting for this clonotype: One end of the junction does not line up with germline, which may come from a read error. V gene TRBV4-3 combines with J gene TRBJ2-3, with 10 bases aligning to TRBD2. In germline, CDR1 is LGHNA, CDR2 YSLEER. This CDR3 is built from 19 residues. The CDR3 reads CASSQGILAGVSSTDMQYF. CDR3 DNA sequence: TGCGCCAGCAGCCAAGGGATTCTAGCGGGGGTTTCTAGCACAGATATGCAGTATTTT.

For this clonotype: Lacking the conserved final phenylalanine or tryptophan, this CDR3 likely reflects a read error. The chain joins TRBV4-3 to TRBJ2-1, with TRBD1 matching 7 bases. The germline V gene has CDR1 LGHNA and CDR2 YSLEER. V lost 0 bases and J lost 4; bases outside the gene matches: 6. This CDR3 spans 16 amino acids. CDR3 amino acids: CASSQESGTVYNEQFL. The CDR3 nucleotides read TGCGCCAGCAGCCAAGAATCTGGGACAGTATACAATGAGCAGTTCTTA.

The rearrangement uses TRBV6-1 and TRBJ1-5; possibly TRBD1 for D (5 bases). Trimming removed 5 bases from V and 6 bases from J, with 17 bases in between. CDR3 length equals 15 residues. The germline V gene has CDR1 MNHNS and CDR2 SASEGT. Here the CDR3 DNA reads TGTGCCAGCAGTCCGGGGCTCCCCCAAGGTCAGCCCCAGCATTTT. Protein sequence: CASSPGLPQGQPQHF.

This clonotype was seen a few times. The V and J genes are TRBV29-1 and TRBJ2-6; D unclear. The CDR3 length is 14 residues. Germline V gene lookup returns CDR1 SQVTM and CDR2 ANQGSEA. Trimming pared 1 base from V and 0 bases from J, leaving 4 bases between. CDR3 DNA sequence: TGCAGCGTTGAAGCAGCCTCTGGGGCCAACGTCCTGACTTTC. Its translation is CSVEAASGANVLTF.

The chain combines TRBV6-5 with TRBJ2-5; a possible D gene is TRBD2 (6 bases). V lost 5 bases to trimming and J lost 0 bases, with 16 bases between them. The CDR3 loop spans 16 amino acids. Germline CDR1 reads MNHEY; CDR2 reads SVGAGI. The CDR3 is CASSDLGGADQETQYF. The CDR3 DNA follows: TGTGCCAGCAGTGACTTGGGCGGGGCGGACCAAGAGACCCAGTACTTC.

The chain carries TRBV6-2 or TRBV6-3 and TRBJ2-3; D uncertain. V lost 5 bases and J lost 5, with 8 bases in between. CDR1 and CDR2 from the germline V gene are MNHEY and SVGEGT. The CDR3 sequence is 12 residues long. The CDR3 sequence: CASSAVGDTQYF. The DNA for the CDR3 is TGTGCCAGCAGTGCCGTGGGAGATACGCAGTATTTT.

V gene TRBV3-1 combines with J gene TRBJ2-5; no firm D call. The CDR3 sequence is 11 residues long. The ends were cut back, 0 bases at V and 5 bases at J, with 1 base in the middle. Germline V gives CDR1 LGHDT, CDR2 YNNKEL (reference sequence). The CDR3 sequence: CASSQDETQYF. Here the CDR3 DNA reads TGTGCCAGCAGCCAAGACGAGACCCAGTACTTC.

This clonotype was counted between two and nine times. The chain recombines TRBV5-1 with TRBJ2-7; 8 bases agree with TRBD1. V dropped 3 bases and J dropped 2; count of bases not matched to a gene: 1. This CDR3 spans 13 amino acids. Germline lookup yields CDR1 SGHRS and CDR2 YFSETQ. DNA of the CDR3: TGCGCCAGCAGCTGGGACAGGCCCTACGAGCAGTACTTC. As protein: CASSWDRPYEQYF.

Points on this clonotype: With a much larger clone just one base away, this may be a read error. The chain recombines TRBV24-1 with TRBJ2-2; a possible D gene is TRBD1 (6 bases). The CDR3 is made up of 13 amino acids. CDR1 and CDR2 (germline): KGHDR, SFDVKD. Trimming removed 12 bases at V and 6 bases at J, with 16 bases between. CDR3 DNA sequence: TGTGCCGCTGGGCGGACAGACCCCGGGGAGCTGTTTTTT. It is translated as CAAGRTDPGELFF.

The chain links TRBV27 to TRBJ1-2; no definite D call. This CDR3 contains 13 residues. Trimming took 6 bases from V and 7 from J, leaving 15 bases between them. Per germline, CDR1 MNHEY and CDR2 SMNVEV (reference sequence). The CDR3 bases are TGTGCCAGCAGAGTGACGGCCGTCGGTGGCTACACCTTC. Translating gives CASRVTAVGGYTF.

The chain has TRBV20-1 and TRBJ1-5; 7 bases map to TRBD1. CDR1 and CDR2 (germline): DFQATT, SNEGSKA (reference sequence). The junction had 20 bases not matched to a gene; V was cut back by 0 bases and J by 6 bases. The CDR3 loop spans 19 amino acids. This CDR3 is CSARDNYRTGFWKFQPQHF. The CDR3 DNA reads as TGCAGTGCTAGAGATAACTACCGGACAGGTTTTTGGAAGTTTCAGCCCCAGCATTTT.